Shown below are 21 T cell receptor beta chains from a single sample sequenced in a study of T cell changes during pregnancy in multiple sclerosis. Data came from immunoSEQ multiplex PCR; TCRdb stores just in-frame clones and leaves some out. The table has roughly 46,000 clones, almost 95% seen once. The starting material was CD8+ T cells from peripheral blood mononuclear cells, obtained in the first trimester of pregnancy. The receptors come from a female donor with multiple sclerosis, enrolled in a pregnancy study.

For the CDR3, the DNA is TGTGCCACCAGCATCTACAGGGGGAGTGAGCAGTTCTTC. Protein sequence: CATSIYRGSEQFF. The chain combines TRBV15 with TRBJ2-1; TRBD1 agrees at 8 bases. CDR1 and CDR2 (germline): LNHNV, YYDKDF (reference sequence). Germline trimming cut 4 bases from V and 9 bases from J; bases unmatched to any gene: 5. The CDR3 covers 13 residues.

V usage is TRBV4-2 and J usage is TRBJ2-1, with D tentatively TRBD2 (6 bases). Trimming left V 1 base short and J 0 bases short, with 7 bases between. This CDR3 region has 15 residues. Germline CDR1 is LGHNA and CDR2 is YNFKEQ. The CDR3 sequence: CASSQGGNSYNEQFF. DNA for the CDR3: TGTGCCAGCAGCCAAGGCGGGAACTCCTACAATGAGCAGTTCTTC.

This clone occurred once. The CDR3 loop reads CASGTQNTGELFF. The CDR3 DNA follows: TGTGCCAGCGGGACTCAGAACACCGGGGAGCTGTTTTTT. The chain employs TRBV27 and TRBJ2-2; TRBD2 is a possible D gene (6 bases). Germline assignment: CDR1 MNHEY and CDR2 SMNVEV (reference sequence). The CDR3 loop spans 13 amino acids. The V and J ends lost 8 bases and 1 base respectively, with 8 bases between them.

This clone was counted once. The V call is TRBV6-6, the J call TRBJ2-1; weak D call: TRBD2 (6 bases). V was pared by 8 bases and J by 2 bases, with 10 bases between. From germline, CDR1 is MNHNY and CDR2 SVGAGI (reference sequence). The CDR3 has 13 amino acids. DNA of the CDR3: TGTGCCAGCCATCGGGAGACCTACAATGAGCAGTTCTTC. This sequence encodes CASHRETYNEQFF.

This chain connects TRBV5-1 to TRBJ1-2; 9 nucleotides match TRBD1. The germline V gene encodes CDR1 SGHRS and CDR2 YFSETQ. The trim removed 3 bases at V and 0 bases at J, leaving 3 bases unmatched. The CDR3 covers 15 residues. CDR3 nucleotide sequence: TGCGCCAGCAGCTACACAGGGGGCTCTAACTATGGCTACACCTTC. This codes for CASSYTGGSNYGYTF. The entire variable domain, with the rest obtained from reference TRBV5-1 and TRBJ1-2, is as follows: KAGVTQTPRYLIKTRGQQVTLSCSPISGHRSVSWYQQTPGQGLQFLFEYFSETQRNKGNFPGRFSGRQFSNSRSEMNVSTLELGDSALYLCASSYTGGSNYGYTFGSGTRLTVV.

In its sample, this clone was seen once. The chain employs TRBV7-8 and TRBJ2-1; 9 bases agree with TRBD2. V gave up 5 bases and J gave up 5 bases; unmatched junction bases: 10. This CDR3 spans 16 amino acids. CDR1 and CDR2 (germline): SGHVS, FQNEAQ. For the CDR3, the DNA is TGTGCCAGCAGCCAAAAACGACTAGCGGTAAACAATGAGCAGTTCTTC. Protein: CASSQKRLAVNNEQFF.

The V call is TRBV6-1, the J call TRBJ2-7; 9 nucleotides match TRBD1. In germline, CDR1 is MNHNS, CDR2 SASEGT. The CDR3 has 15 residues. V was pared by 5 bases and J by 1 base, with 6 bases of the junction left unmatched. DNA of the CDR3: TGTGCCAGCAGTTCACAGACAGGGGGATCCTACGAGCAGTACTTC. As protein: CASSSQTGGSYEQYF.

The J gene is TRBJ2-3, the V gene TRBV5-8; 8 bases fit TRBD2. CDR1 and CDR2 from the germline V gene are SGHTS and YDEGEE. J lost 4 bases, V lost 2 bases, and 15 bases had no gene match. The CDR3 spans 18 residues. CDR3 nucleotide sequence: TGTGCCAGCAGCTTAGGGACTGGCGGGGGGTTTGATTCAGATACGCAGTATTTT. This encodes CASSLGTGGGFDSDTQYF.

This clone was seen only once. V gene TRBV7-8 combines with J gene TRBJ2-2; a possible D gene is TRBD2 (5 bases). V shed 8 bases and J shed 5 bases, with 12 bases lying between them. Germline-derived CDR1 and CDR2 are SGHVS and FQNEAQ. The length of the CDR3 is 13 residues. The DNA of the CDR3 is TGTGCCAGCCCCCAGGAGGTAACCGGGGAGCTGTTTTTT. This gives the protein CASPQEVTGELFF.

The rearrangement uses TRBV28 and TRBJ2-3; 13 bases align to TRBD2. Trimming took 3 bases from V and 2 from J; bases not matched to a gene: 14. This CDR3 region has 20 residues. Per germline, CDR1 MDHEN and CDR2 SYDVKM. The CDR3 sequence is CASSFRIGLAGAGLTDTQYF. CDR3 nucleotides: TGTGCCAGCAGTTTTCGGATCGGACTAGCGGGAGCGGGGCTCACAGATACGCAGTATTTT. The whole variable domain, filled in from reference TRBV28 and TRBJ2-3, reads DVKVTQSSRYLVKRTGEKVFLECVQDMDHENMFWYRQDPGLGLRLIYFSYDVKMKEKGDIPEGYSVSREKKERFSLILESASTNQTSMYLCASSFRIGLAGAGLTDTQYFGPGTRLTVL.

The chain uses TRBV7-9 and TRBJ1-2, with TRBD1 matching over 9 bases. V lost 1 base to trimming and J lost 7 bases; unmatched junction nucleotides: 10. In germline, CDR1 is SEHNR, CDR2 FQNEAQ (reference sequence). The CDR3 is 16 amino acids. The CDR3 DNA is TGTGCCAGCAGCTTAGGGGACAGGGAGGGGAGCGGTGGCTACACCTTC. Its translation: CASSLGDREGSGGYTF.

CDR3 nucleotides: TGTGCCAGCAGCTTGTCGGATGAGCAGTTCTTC. This codes for CASSLSDEQFF. This chain connects TRBV7-9 to TRBJ2-1; D is ambiguous. The CDR3 runs 11 residues. Trimming shortened V by 3 bases and J by 8 bases, and 5 bases separated the two germline ends. Per germline, CDR1 SEHNR and CDR2 FQNEAQ (reference sequence).

The chain joins TRBV19 to TRBJ2-5; TRBD1 might be the D (6 bases). This CDR3 is 13 amino acids long. The V end lost 6 bases, the J end lost 1 base, and 9 bases lay between the germline ends. Germline loops: CDR1 LNHDA, CDR2 SQIVND (reference sequence). CDR3 DNA sequence: TGTGCCAGTAGAAGACAGGCCCAAGAGACCCAGTACTTC. Translating gives CASRRQAQETQYF.

The genes are TRBV25-1 and TRBJ2-2; 9 bases are shared with TRBD2. Germline-derived CDR1 and CDR2 are MGHDK and SYGVNS. This CDR3 is 17 amino acids long. The V and J ends lost 2 bases and 8 bases, in that order; junction bases with no gene match: 12. The CDR3 is CASSEAGTSLQRGELFF. CDR3 sequence (DNA): TGTGCCAGCAGTGAAGCGGGGACTAGCCTCCAAAGGGGGGAGCTGTTTTTT.

This rearrangement joins TRBV7-9 to TRBJ2-7, with 7 nucleotides matching TRBD1. CDR3 length equals 15 residues. V was pared by 1 base and J by 3 bases, with 6 bases of the junction left unmatched. Looked up from germline, CDR1 is SEHNR and CDR2 is FQNEAQ (reference sequence). CDR3 region: CASSLDGTAFYEQYF. For the CDR3, the DNA is TGTGCCAGCAGCTTAGATGGGACAGCCTTCTACGAGCAGTACTTC.

The chain has TRBV19 and TRBJ1-1; the match to TRBD1 covers 7 bases. The CDR3 contains 13 residues. In germline, CDR1 is LNHDA, CDR2 SQIVND (reference sequence). V shed 1 base, J shed 7 bases, and the junction held 3 bases outside the gene matches. This CDR3 is CASSIVGGNEAFF. In DNA, the CDR3 is TGTGCCAGTAGTATAGTAGGGGGCAATGAAGCTTTCTTT.

This chain joins TRBV12-5 and TRBJ2-5; 12 nucleotides align to TRBD2. The V segment lost 3 bases and the J segment 0 bases; nucleotides outside the gene matches: 8. The CDR3 spans 18 residues. Per the germline V gene, CDR1 is LGHNT and CDR2 is FRNRAP. CDR3 loop: CASGFPLTSGGNQETQYF. DNA for the CDR3: TGTGCTAGTGGTTTCCCGTTGACTAGCGGGGGAAACCAAGAGACCCAGTACTTC. The full variable domain, with the rest looked up from reference TRBV12-5 and TRBJ2-5, is DARVTQTPRHKVTEMGQEVTMRCQPILGHNTVFWYRQTMMQGLELLAYFRNRAPLDDSGMPKDRFSAEMPDATLATLKIQPSEPRDSAVYFCASGFPLTSGGNQETQYFGPGTRLLVL.

The chain combines TRBV2 with TRBJ1-1; no clear D gene. The ends were cut back, 8 bases at V and 1 base at J, with 5 bases in the middle. CDR3 length equals 11 residues. Germline CDR1 SNHLY, CDR2 FYNNEI. The CDR3 nucleotides are TGTGCCAGCGCGTGGAACACTGAAGCTTTCTTT. Its protein product is CASAWNTEAFF.

J is TRBJ1-2 and V is TRBV27, with 10 bases lining up with TRBD1. Losses at the gene ends were 6 bases for V and 8 bases for J; bases not matched to a gene: 9. The CDR3 contains 14 residues. Germline CDR1 reads MNHEY; CDR2 reads SMNVEV (reference sequence). The chain's CDR3 is CASRTGQGSPGYTF. The CDR3 DNA sequence: TGTGCCAGCAGAACGGGACAGGGGTCGCCCGGCTACACCTTC.

This clone was detected once. This chain uses TRBV5-1 with TRBJ2-3; TRBD2 matches at 8 bases. Losses at the gene ends were 8 bases for V and 2 bases for J; bases not matched to a gene: 19. CDR1 SGHRS and CDR2 YFSETQ come from the germline V gene. The CDR3 length is 18 residues. The CDR3 here is CASTEFGLAAGATDTQYF. The CDR3 DNA is TGCGCCAGTACCGAGTTCGGGCTGGCAGCGGGAGCCACAGATACGCAGTATTTT.

The chain has TRBV9 and TRBJ2-7, with 7 nucleotides matching TRBD2. CDR3 length: 11 amino acids. Trimming removed 2 bases from V and 7 bases from J; junction bases left unmatched: 0. Germline V gene sequence: CDR1 SGDLS, CDR2 YYNGEE. The CDR3 here is CASSVGGEQYF. Here the CDR3 DNA reads TGTGCCAGCAGCGTGGGAGGGGAGCAGTACTTC.